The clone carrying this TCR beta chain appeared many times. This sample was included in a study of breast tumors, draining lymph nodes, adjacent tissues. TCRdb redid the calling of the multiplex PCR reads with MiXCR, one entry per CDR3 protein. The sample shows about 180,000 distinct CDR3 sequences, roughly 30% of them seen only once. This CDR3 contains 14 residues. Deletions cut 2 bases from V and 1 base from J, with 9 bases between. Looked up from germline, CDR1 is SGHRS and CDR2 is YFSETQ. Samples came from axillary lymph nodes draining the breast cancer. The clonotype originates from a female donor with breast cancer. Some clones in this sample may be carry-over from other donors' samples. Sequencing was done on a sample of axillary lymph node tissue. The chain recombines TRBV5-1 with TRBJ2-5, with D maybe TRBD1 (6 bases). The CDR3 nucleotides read TGCGCCAGCAGCTTAACAGGGCTCCAAGAGACCCAGTACTTC. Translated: CASSLTGLQETQYF. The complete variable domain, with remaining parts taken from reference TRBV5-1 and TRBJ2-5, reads KAGVTQTPRYLIKTRGQQVTLSCSPISGHRSVSWYQQTPGQGLQFLFEYFSETQRNKGNFPGRFSGRQFSNSRSEMNVSTLELGDSALYLCASSLTGLQETQYFGPGTRLLVL.